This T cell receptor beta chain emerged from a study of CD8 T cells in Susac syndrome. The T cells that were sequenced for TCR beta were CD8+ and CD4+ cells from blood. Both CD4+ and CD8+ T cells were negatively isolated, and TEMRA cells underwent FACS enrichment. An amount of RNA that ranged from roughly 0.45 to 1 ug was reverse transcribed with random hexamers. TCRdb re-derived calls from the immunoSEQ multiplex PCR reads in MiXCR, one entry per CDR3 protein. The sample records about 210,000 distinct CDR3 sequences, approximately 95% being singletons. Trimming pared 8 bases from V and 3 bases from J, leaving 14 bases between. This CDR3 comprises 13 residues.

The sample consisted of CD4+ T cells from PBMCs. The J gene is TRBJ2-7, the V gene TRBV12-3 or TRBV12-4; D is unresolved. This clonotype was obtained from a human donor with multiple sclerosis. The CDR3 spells CASSYLAIYEQYF. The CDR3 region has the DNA TGTGCCAGCTCGTACTTGGCGATCTACGAGCAGTACTTC.